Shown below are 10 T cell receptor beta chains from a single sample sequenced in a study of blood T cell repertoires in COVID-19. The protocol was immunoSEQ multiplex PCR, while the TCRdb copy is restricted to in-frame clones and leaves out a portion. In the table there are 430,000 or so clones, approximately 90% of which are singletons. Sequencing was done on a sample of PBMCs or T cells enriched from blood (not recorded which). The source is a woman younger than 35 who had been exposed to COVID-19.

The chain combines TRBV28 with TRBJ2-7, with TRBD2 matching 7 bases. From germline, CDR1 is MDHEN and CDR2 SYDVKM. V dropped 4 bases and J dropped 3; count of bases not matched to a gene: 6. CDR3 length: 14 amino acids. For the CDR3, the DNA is TGTGCCAGCAGTTCTCTGGGGGGGGTCTACGAGCAGTACTTC. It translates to CASSSLGGVYEQYF.

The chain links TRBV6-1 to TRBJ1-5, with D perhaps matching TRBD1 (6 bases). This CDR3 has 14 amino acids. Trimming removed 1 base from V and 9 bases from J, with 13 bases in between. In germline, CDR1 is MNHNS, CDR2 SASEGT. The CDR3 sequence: CASSEDRVLGPQHF. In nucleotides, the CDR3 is TGTGCCAGCAGTGAAGACAGGGTCCTTGGGCCCCAGCATTTT.

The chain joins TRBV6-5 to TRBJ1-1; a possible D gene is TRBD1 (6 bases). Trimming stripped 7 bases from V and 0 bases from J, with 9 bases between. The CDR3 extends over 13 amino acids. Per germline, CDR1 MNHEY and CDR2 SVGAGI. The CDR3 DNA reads TGTGCCAGCAAGGCAGGGGTGAACACTGAAGCTTTCTTT. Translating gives CASKAGVNTEAFF.

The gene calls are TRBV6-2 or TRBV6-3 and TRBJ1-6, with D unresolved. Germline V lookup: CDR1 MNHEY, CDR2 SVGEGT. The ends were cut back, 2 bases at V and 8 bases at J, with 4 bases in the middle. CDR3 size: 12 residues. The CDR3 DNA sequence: TGTGCCAGCAGTTACCCTGATTCACCCCTCCACTTT. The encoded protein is CASSYPDSPLHF.

As DNA, the CDR3 is TGTGCCAGCAGTACGATCGGGACAGGGAAGGTAAAACTGTTTTTT. Translating it yields CASSTIGTGKVKLFF. The J gene is TRBJ1-4, the V gene TRBV28; TRBD1 matches 9 bases. The length of the CDR3 is 15 residues. With 5 bases clipped from V and 10 bases from J, the junction kept 11 bases outside the gene matches. Per germline, CDR1 MDHEN and CDR2 SYDVKM.

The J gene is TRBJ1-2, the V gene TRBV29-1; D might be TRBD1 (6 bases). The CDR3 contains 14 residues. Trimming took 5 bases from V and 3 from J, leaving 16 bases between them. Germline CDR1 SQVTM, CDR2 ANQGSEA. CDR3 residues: CSVPQQGVDYGYTF. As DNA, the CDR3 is TGCAGCGTTCCTCAACAGGGAGTCGACTATGGCTACACCTTC.

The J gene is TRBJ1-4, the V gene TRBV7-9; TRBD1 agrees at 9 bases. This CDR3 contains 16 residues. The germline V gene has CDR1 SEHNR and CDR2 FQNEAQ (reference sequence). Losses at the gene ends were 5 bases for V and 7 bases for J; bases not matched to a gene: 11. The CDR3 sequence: CASSHPTGGEGEKLFF. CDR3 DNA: TGTGCCAGCAGCCATCCCACAGGGGGCGAAGGTGAAAAACTGTTTTTT.

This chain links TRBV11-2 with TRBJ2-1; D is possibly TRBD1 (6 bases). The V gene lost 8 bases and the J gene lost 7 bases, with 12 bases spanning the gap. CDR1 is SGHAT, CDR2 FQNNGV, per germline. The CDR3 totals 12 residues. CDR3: CASAVQGNEQFF. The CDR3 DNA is TGTGCCAGCGCAGTCCAGGGGAATGAGCAGTTCTTC.

The CDR3 nucleotides are TGTGCCAGCAGCTTAGTACGTGGGACAGGGGTTGAAAAACTGTTTTTT. Amino acids: CASSLVRGTGVEKLFF. V usage is TRBV11-2 and J usage is TRBJ1-4, with 10 bases identical to TRBD1. The V and J ends lost 1 base and 7 bases, in that order; junction bases with no gene match: 6. Germline CDR1 and CDR2: SGHAT and FQNNGV. This CDR3 contains 16 residues.

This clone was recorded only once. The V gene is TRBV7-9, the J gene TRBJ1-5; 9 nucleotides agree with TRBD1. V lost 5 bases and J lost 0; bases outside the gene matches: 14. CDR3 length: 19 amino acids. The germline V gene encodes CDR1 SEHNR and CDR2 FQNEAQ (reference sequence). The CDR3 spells CASSPRFGTGNCSNQPQHF. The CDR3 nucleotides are TGTGCCAGCAGCCCTAGGTTCGGGACAGGGAATTGTAGCAATCAGCCCCAGCATTTT.